This TCR beta chain appears in the sequencing data of a study of blood T cell repertoires in COVID-19. Study-level background: Italy, Spain and the United States were the sources of the convalescent and acute COVID-19 samples.

In its sample, this clone was seen once. Measured with immunoSEQ multiplex PCR; TCRdb has only the in-frame clones, and not every one. The sample includes 200,000 to 300,000 clones, around 87% seen only once; the top ten take 2.3%. This CDR3 spans 15 amino acids. Per germline, CDR1 SEHNR and CDR2 FQNEAQ (reference sequence). Trimming removed 2 bases at V and 4 bases at J, with 11 bases between. The sequence derives from a woman between 45 and 65 years old with acute or convalescent COVID-19. This sequence joins TRBV7-9 and TRBJ2-2; D perhaps matches TRBD2 (6 bases). The sequenced sample was peripheral blood. The CDR3: CASSLTRDFTGELFF. The CDR3 DNA is TGTGCCAGCAGCTTAACCAGGGACTTCACCGGGGAGCTGTTTTTT.